Detailed here is one T cell receptor (beta chain). This entry comes from a study of blood T cell repertoires in COVID-19. Study-level information: Some COVID-19 samples were acute and others convalescent; all came from the United States, Italy and Spain. The cDNA or gDNA used as material had been derived from T cells, B-cell-depleted T cells, or PBMCs.

Libraries were prepared by immunoSEQ multiplex PCR; TCRdb keeps only in-frame clonotypes and omits some of them. The sample carries 120,000 or so clones, around nine tenths recorded once. Germline V CDR1 and CDR2: LNHDA, SQIVND (reference sequence). The germline V and J ends were trimmed by 2 bases and 3 bases, with 14 bases remaining between them. The CDR3 extends over 16 amino acids. The chain uses TRBV19 and TRBJ1-5; the D gene is possibly TRBD1 (5 bases). Specimen: peripheral blood. This receptor was identified in a human donor in a cohort sampled during active COVID-19. For the CDR3, the DNA is TGTGCCAGTAGTATAAGTCAGGGTACGGACAATCAGCCCCAGCATTTT. Residues: CASSISQGTDNQPQHF.